This T cell receptor (beta chain) was obtained from a study of CD8 T cells in ankylosing spondylitis. The study, taken as a whole, reports: Disease-linked clones were CD8+ and relatively rare in peripheral blood.

For this clonotype: Its antigen is unidentified.

There are 15 residues in the CDR3. Germline CDR1 reads MDHEN; CDR2 reads SYDVKM. The V segment lost 4 bases and the J segment 4 bases; nucleotides outside the gene matches: 8. Making use of molecular barcodes, quantitative 5'-RACE generated TCR beta libraries. TCRdb itself ran the 5' RACE reads through MiXCR, one entry per CDR3 protein. This sample has 290,000 or so distinct CDR3 sequences, with about 20% found just once. The specimen was blood, either unsorted or a sorted T cell fraction (not recorded which). This clonotype originated in a female donor with ankylosing spondylitis or in good health (not recorded which). J is TRBJ2-7 and V is TRBV28; 9 bases map to TRBD2. As DNA, the CDR3 is TGTGCCAGCAGTTCCCGCGGGGCGGGAGGGTACGAGCAGTACTTC. Translation: CASSSRGAGGYEQYF.